The 6 T cell receptor beta chains presented below share a single source sample, sequenced in a study of blood T cell repertoires in COVID-19. Sequenced by immunoSEQ multiplex PCR; TCRdb stores in-frame clones only, minus some. The table includes roughly 250,000 clones, around 81% detected once. The sequencing sample was made of peripheral blood. The receptors were gathered from a woman aged 60-75 years with active or convalescent COVID-19.

This chain connects TRBV3-1 (or the pseudogene TRBV3-2) to TRBJ1-1; 7 bases agree with TRBD1. V lost 4 bases to trimming and J lost 3 bases; unmatched junction nucleotides: 14. Germline V gene lookup returns CDR1 LGHDT and CDR2 YNNKEL (reference sequence). This CDR3 is 17 amino acids long. The CDR3 nucleotides read TGTGCCAGCAGCCCCCAGGGGGGAGCTCGTCTATACACTGAAGCTTTCTTT. It codes for CASSPQGGARLYTEAFF.

The chain recombines TRBV6-2 or TRBV6-3 with TRBJ2-3; D may correspond to TRBD1 or TRBD2 (5 bases each). Germline-derived CDR1 and CDR2 are MNHEY and SVGEGT. The V gene lost 6 bases and the J gene lost 5 bases, with 9 bases spanning the gap. The CDR3 is 12 amino acids. The chain's CDR3 is CASSRGLDTQYF. The CDR3 nucleotides are TGTGCCAGCAGCCGGGGCCTAGATACGCAGTATTTT.

The chain is built from TRBV12-3 or TRBV12-4 and TRBJ1-2; D not resolved. V was pared by 4 bases and J by 7 bases, with 7 bases between. The CDR3 contains 11 residues. CDR3 sequence reads: CASSSFSGYTF. CDR3 coding DNA: TGTGCCAGCAGTTCCTTCTCTGGCTACACCTTC.

This clone is a singleton in its sample. J is TRBJ1-2 and V is TRBV10-2; a possible D gene is TRBD1 (6 bases). From germline, CDR1 is WSHSY and CDR2 SAAADI. The germline V and J ends were trimmed by 7 bases and 8 bases, with 20 bases remaining between them. This CDR3 comprises 14 residues. The CDR3 bases are TGCGCCAGCAAAGTCGGCAGGGGAAGGAGGGGCTACACCTTC. Amino acid sequence: CASKVGRGRRGYTF.

The J gene is TRBJ1-6, the V gene TRBV11-2; D remains ambiguous. Germline loops: CDR1 SGHAT, CDR2 FQNNGV. The CDR3 is made up of 12 amino acids. V lost 5 bases, J lost 5 bases, and 4 bases lay in between. CDR3 nucleotide sequence: TGTGCCAGCAGCCTACATAATTCACCCCTCCACTTT. It yields the protein CASSLHNSPLHF.

This chain uses TRBV3-1 (or the pseudogene TRBV3-2) with TRBJ1-1; 7 nucleotides line up with TRBD1. With 2 bases clipped from V and 11 bases from J, the junction kept 8 bases outside the gene matches. The germline CDR1 and CDR2 sequences are LGHDT and YNNKEL (reference sequence). The CDR3 loop spans 13 amino acids. CDR3 DNA sequence: TGTGCCAGCAGCCAACTGGCAGGGGGAAGTGCTTTCTTT. Its protein is CASSQLAGGSAFF.